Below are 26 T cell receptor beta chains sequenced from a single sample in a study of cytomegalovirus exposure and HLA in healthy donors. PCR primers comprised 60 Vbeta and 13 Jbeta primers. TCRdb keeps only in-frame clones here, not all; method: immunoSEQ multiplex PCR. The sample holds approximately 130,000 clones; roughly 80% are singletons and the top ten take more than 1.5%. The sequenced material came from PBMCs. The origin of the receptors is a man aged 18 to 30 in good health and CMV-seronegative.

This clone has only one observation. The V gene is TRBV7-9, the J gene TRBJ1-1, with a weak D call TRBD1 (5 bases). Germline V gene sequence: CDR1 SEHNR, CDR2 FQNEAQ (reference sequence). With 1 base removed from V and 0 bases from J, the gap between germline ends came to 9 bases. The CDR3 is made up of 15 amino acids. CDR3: CASSLVEGVNTEAFF. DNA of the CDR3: TGTGCCAGCAGCTTAGTGGAAGGGGTGAACACTGAAGCTTTCTTT.

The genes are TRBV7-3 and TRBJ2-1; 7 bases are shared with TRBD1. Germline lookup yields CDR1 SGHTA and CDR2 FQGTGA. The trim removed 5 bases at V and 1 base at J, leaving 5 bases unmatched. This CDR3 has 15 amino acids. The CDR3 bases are TGTGCCAGCAGCCCGCACAGGGGTTCCTACAATGAGCAGTTCTTC. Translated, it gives CASSPHRGSYNEQFF.

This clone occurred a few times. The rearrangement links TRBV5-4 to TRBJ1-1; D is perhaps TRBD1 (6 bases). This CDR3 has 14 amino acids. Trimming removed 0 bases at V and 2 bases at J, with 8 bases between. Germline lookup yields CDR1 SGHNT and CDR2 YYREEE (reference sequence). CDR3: CASSLGTANTEAFF. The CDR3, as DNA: TGTGCCAGCAGCTTGGGGACAGCAAACACTGAAGCTTTCTTT.

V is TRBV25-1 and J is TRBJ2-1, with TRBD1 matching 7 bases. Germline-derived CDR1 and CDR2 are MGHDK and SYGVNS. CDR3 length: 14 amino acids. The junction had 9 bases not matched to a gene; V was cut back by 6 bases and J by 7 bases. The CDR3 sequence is CASRPIGTANEQFF. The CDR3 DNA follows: TGTGCCAGCAGGCCCATCGGGACAGCTAATGAGCAGTTCTTC.

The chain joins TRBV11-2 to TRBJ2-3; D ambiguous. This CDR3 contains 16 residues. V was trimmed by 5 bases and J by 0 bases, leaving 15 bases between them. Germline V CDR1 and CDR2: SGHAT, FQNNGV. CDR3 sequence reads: CASSKFPIASTDTQYF. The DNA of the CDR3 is TGTGCCAGCAGCAAATTCCCCATAGCTAGCACAGATACGCAGTATTTT.

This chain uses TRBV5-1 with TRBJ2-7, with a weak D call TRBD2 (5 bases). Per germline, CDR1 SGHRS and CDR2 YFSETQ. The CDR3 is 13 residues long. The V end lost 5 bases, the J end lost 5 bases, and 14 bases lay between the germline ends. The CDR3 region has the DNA TGCGCCAGCAGGCGCCGGGGAACCGACGAGCAGTACTTC. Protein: CASRRRGTDEQYF.

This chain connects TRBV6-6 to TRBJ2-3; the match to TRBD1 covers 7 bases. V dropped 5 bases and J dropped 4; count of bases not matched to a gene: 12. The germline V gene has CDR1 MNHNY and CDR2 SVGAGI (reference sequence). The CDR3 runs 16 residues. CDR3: CASSQGTVISPDTQYF. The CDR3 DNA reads TGTGCCAGCAGTCAGGGGACAGTTATCAGCCCAGATACGCAGTATTTT.

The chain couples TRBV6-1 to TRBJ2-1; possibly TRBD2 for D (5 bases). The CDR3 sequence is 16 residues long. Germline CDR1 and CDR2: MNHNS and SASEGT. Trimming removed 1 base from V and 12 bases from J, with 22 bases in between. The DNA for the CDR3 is TGTGCCAGCAGTGAAGGGTTACGGAGGCTGAACTCAGGGCAGTTCTTC. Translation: CASSEGLRRLNSGQFF.

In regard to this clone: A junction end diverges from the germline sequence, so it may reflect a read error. CDR3 amino acids: CASSFGGGATGELFF. In DNA form, the CDR3 reads TGTGCCAGTAGTTTTGGCGGGGGGGCCACCGGGGAGCTGTTTTTT. The chain is built from TRBV27 and TRBJ2-2; 9 bases are a match to TRBD2. Per germline, CDR1 MNHEY and CDR2 SMNVEV (reference sequence). This CDR3 spans 15 amino acids.

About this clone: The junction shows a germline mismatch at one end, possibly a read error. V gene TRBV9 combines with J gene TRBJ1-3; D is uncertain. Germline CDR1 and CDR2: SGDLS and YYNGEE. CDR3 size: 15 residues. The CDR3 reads CARSGFPSSGNTIYF. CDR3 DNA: TGTGCCAGAAGCGGTTTCCCGAGCTCTGGAAACACCATATATTTT.

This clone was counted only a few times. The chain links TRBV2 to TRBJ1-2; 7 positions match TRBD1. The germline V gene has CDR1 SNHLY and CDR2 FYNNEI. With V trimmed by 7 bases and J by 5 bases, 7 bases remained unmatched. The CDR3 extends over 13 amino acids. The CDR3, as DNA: TGTGCCAGCAATTTCGGGACAGATTATGGCTACACCTTC. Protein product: CASNFGTDYGYTF.

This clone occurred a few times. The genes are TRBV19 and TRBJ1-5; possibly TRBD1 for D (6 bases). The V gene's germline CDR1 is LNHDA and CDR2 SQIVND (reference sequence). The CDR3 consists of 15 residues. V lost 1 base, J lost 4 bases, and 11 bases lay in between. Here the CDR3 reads CASSIVVQGNQPQHF. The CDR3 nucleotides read TGTGCCAGTAGTATAGTGGTGCAGGGGAATCAGCCCCAGCATTTT.

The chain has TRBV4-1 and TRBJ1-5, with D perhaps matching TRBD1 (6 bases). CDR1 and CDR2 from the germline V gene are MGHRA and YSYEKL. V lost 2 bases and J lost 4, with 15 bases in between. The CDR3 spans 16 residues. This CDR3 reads CASSQSPGVGNQPQHF. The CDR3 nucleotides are TGCGCCAGCAGCCAATCGCCAGGGGTGGGGAATCAGCCCCAGCATTTT.

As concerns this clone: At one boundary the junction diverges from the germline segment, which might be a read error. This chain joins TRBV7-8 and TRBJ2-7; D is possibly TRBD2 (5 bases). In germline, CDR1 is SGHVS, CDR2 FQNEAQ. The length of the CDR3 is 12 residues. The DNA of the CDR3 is TGTTCCAGGAGGATAACGGCCCACGAGCAGTACTTC. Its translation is CSRRITAHEQYF.

CDR3: CASSVQRGAGDTQYF. CDR3 sequence (DNA): TGTGCCAGCAGTGTGCAGCGGGGGGCGGGAGATACGCAGTATTTT. The J gene is TRBJ2-3, the V gene TRBV6-1, with 9 bases identical to TRBD2. The CDR3 spans 15 residues. In germline, CDR1 is MNHNS, CDR2 SASEGT. V trimming: 4 bases; J trimming: 5 bases; junction bases outside the gene matches: 7.

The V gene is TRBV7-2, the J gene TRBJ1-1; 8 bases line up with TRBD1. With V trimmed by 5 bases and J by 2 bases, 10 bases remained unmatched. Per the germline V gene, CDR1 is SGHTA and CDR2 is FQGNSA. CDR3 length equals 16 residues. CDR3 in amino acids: CASSPDPGQANTEAFF. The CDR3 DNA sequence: TGTGCCAGCAGCCCGGACCCGGGACAGGCAAACACTGAAGCTTTCTTT. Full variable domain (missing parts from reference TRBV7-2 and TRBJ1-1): GAGVSQSPSNKVTEKGKDVELRCDPISGHTALYWYRQSLGQGLEFLIYFQGNSAPDKSGLPSDRFSAERTGGSVSTLTIQRTQQEDSAVYLCASSPDPGQANTEAFFGQGTRLTVV.

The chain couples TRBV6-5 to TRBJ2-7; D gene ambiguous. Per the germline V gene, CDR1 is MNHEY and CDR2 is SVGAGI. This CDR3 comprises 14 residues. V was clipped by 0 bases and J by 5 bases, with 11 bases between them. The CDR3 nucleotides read TGTGCCAGCAGTTACTCGGCAGGAAACCACGAGCAGTACTTC. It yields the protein CASSYSAGNHEQYF.

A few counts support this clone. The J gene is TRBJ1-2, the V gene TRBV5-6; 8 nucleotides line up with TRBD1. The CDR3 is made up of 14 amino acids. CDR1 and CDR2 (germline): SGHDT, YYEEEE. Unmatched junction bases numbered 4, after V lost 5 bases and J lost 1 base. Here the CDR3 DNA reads TGTGCCAGCAGTCTCGGACAGGGTAACTATGGCTACACCTTC. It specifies CASSLGQGNYGYTF.

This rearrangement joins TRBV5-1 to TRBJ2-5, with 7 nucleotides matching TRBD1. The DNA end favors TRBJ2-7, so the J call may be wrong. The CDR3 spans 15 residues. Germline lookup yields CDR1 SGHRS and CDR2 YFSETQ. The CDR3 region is CASSLQPGTAYEQYF. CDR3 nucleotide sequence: TGCGCCAGCAGCCTGCAACCTGGGACAGCCTACGAGCAGTACTTC.

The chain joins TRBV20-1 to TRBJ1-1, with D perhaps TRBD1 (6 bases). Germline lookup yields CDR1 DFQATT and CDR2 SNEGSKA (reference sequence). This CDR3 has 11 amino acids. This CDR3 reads CSTGWSTEAFF. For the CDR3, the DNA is TGCAGCACAGGGTGGTCGACTGAAGCTTTCTTT.

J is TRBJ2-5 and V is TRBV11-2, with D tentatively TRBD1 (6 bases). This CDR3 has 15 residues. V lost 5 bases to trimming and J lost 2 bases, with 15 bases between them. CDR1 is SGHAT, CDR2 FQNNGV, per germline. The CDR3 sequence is CASSGNRALQETQYF. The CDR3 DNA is TGTGCCAGCAGCGGGAACAGGGCGCTTCAAGAGACCCAGTACTTC.

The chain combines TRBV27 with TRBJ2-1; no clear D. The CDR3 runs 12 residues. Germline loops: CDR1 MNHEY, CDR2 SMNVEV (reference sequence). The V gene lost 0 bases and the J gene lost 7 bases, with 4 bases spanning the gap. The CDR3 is CASSLSLNEQFF. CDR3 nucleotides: TGTGCCAGCAGTTTATCCTTGAATGAGCAGTTCTTC.

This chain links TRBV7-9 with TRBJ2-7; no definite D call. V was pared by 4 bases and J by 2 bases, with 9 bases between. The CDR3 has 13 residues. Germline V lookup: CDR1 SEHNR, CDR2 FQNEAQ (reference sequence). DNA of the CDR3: TGTGCCAGCAGCTCGCCCCTAACCTACGAGCAGTACTTC. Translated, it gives CASSSPLTYEQYF.

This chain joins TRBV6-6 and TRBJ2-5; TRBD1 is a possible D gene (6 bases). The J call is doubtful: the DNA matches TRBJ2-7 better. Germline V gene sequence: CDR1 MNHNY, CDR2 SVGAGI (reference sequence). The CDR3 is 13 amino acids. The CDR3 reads CAIRQDYPYEQYF. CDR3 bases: TGTGCCATCAGACAGGATTACCCCTACGAGCAGTACTTC.

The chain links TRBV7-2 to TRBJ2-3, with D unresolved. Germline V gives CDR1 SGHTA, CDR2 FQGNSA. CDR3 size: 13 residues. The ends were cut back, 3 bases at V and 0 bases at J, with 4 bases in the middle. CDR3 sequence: CASSFPSTDTQYF. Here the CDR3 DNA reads TGTGCCAGCAGCTTTCCGAGCACAGATACGCAGTATTTT.

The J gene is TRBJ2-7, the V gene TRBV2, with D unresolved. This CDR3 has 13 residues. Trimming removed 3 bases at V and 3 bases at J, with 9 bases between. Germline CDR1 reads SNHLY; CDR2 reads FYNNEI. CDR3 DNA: TGTGCCAGCAGTGAGGTGGCCCTCTACGAGCAGTACTTC. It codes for CASSEVALYEQYF.